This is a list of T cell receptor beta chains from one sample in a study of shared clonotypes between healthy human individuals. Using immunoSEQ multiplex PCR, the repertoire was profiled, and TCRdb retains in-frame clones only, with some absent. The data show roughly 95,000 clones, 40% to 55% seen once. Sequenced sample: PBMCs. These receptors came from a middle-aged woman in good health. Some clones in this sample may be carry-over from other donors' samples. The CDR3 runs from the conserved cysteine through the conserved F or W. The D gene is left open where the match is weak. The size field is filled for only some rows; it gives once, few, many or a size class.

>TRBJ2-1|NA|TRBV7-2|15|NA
CASSPQGETYNEQFF
TGTGCCAGCAGCCCGCAAGGGGAGACCTACAATGAGCAGTTCTTC
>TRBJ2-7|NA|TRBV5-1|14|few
CASSYTGLPYEQYF
TGCGCCAGCAGTTACACAGGTCTTCCCTACGAGCAGTACTTC
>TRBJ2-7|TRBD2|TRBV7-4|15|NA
CASSQGLAESYEQYF
TGTGCCAGCAGCCAAGGCCTAGCGGAGTCCTACGAGCAGTACTTC
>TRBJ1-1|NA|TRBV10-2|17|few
CASSESVWGTLNTEAFF
TGCGCCAGCAGTGAGTCCGTTTGGGGCACTTTGAACACTGAAGCTTTCTTT
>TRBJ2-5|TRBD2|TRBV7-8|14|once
CASSPVAGVETQYF
TGTGCCAGCAGCCCAGTAGCGGGAGTAGAGACCCAGTACTTC
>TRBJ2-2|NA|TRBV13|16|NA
CASSSGQGLTTGELFF
TGTGCCAGCAGCTCTGGACAGGGACTAACTACCGGGGAGCTGTTTTTT
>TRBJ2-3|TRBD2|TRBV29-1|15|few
CSVAITLAGGDTQYF
TGCAGCGTTGCCATTACACTAGCGGGAGGAGATACGCAGTATTTT
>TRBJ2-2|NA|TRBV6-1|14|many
CASSDRADTGELFF
TGTGCCAGCAGTGATCGAGCGGACACCGGGGAGCTGTTTTTT
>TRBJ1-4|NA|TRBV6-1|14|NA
CASSFRDLNEKLFF
TGTGCCAGCAGTTTCCGAGATCTTAATGAAAAACTGTTTTTT
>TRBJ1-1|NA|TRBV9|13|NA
CASSAGRDTEAFF
TGTGCCAGCAGCGCCGGACGGGACACTGAAGCTTTCTTT
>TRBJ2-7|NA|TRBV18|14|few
CASSPPELIYEQYF
TGTGCCAGCTCACCACCGGAACTAATCTACGAGCAGTACTTC
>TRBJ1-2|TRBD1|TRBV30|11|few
CAWWTGNGYTF
TGTGCCTGGTGGACAGGGAATGGCTACACCTTC
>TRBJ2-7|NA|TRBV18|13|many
CASSSVPLYEQYF
TGTGCCAGCTCGTCAGTCCCATTATACGAGCAGTACTTC
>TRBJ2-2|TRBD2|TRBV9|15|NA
CASSVGTSDTGELFF
TGTGCCAGCAGCGTAGGGACTAGCGACACCGGGGAGCTGTTTTTT
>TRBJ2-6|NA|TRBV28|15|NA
CASSRRDNEANVLTF
TGTGCCAGCAGCCGTAGGGACAATGAGGCCAACGTCCTGACTTTC
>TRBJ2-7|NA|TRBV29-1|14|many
CSVGRVDRPYEQYF
TGCAGCGTTGGGAGGGTCGACAGGCCCTACGAGCAGTACTTC
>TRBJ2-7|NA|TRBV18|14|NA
CASSPPEGRYEQYF
TGTGCCAGCTCACCTCCTGAAGGGCGCTACGAGCAGTACTTC
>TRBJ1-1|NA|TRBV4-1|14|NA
CASSHAGMNTEAFF
TGCGCCAGCAGCCACGCAGGAATGAACACTGAAGCTTTCTTT
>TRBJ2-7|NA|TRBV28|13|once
CASSLPRLYEQYF
TGTGCCAGCAGTTTACCACGGCTCTACGAGCAGTACTTC
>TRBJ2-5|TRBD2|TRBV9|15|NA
CASSVTGGGQETQYF
TGTGCCAGCAGCGTAACGGGAGGGGGGCAAGAGACCCAGTACTTC
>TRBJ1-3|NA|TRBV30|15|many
CAWSRVGVSGNTIYF
TGTGCCTGGAGTCGCGTGGGAGTCTCTGGAAACACCATATATTTT
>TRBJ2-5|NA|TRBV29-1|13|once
CSVSSGVVETQYF
TGCAGCGTCTCCTCGGGTGTCGTGGAGACCCAGTACTTC
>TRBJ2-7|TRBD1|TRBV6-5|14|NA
CASRPTGVIYEQYF
TGTGCCAGCAGGCCGACAGGGGTGATCTACGAGCAGTACTTC
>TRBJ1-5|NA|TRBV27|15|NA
CASSLGGVGDQPQHF
TGTGCCAGCAGTTTAGGCGGCGTGGGGGATCAGCCCCAGCATTTT
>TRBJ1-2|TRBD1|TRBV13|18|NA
CASSLGPRLIQGYDGYTF
TGTGCCAGCAGCTTAGGCCCCCGCCTAATACAGGGGTACGATGGCTACACCTTC
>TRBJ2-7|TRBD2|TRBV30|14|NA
CAWSVGTSSYEQYF
TGTGCCTGGAGTGTGGGGACTAGCTCGTACGAGCAGTACTTC
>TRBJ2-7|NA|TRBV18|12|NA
CASSAETYEQYF
TGTGCCAGCTCAGCGGAGACCTACGAGCAGTACTTC
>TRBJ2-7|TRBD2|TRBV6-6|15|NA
CASSSGLAGFYEQYF
TGTGCCAGCAGTTCGGGACTAGCGGGATTCTACGAGCAGTACTTC
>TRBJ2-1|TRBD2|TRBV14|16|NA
CASSPSGRGFYNEQFF
TGTGCCAGCAGCCCTAGCGGGAGGGGCTTTTACAATGAGCAGTTCTTC
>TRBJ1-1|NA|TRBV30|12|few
CAWSLRYTEAFF
TGTGCCTGGAGTCTACGGTACACTGAAGCTTTCTTT
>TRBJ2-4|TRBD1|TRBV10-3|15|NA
CASSSDRGPADIQYF
TGTGCCAGCAGTAGCGACAGGGGGCCGGCGGACATTCAGTACTTC
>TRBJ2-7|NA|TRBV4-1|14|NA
CASSQMTGDYEQYF
TGCGCCAGCAGCCAGATGACAGGAGACTACGAGCAGTACTTC
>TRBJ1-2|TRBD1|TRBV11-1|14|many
CASSLAGGARGYTF
TGTGCCAGCAGCTTAGCAGGGGGCGCGAGAGGCTACACCTTC
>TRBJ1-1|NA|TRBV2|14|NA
CASSVLQGNAEAFF
TGTGCCAGCAGTGTACTTCAGGGCAACGCTGAAGCTTTCTTT
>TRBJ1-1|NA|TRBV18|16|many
CASSPQPLAMNTEAFF
TGTGCCAGCTCACCACAGCCTTTAGCCATGAACACTGAAGCTTTCTTT
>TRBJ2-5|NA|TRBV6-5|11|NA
CASSYLETQYF
TGTGCCAGCAGTTACCTGGAGACCCAGTACTTC
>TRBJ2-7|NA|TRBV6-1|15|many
CASSEGFGDSGEQYF
TGTGCCAGCAGTGAGGGATTCGGGGACAGCGGGGAGCAGTACTTC
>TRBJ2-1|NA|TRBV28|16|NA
CASNPSGTEGSNEQFF
TGTGCCAGCAACCCCTCCGGGACCGAAGGTAGCAATGAGCAGTTCTTC
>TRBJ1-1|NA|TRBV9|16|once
CASSADGTRGYTEAFF
TGTGCCAGCAGCGCAGACGGGACCAGAGGGTACACTGAAGCTTTCTTT
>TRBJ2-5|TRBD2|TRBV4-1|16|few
CASSQGIAGGGETQYF
TGCGCCAGCAGCCAAGGGATTGCGGGAGGGGGCGAGACCCAGTACTTC
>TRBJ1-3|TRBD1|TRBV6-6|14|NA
CATVDRGSGNTIYF
TGTGCCACCGTCGACAGGGGCTCTGGAAACACCATATATTTT
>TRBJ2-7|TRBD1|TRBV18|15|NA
CASSPRDRGQYEQYF
TGTGCCAGCTCACCGCGGGACAGGGGGCAATACGAGCAGTACTTC
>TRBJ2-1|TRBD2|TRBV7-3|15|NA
CASSYSGSVGNEQFF
TGTGCCAGCAGTTACAGCGGGAGCGTCGGAAATGAGCAGTTCTTC